Listed here are 9 T cell receptor beta chains from one sample, sequenced in a study of blood T cell repertoires in COVID-19. The method was immunoSEQ multiplex PCR; TCRdb's version includes in-frame clones alone and lacks a portion of them. The sample includes almost 200,000 clones, roughly nine tenths of them seen just once. Material: PBMCs or T cells enriched from blood (not recorded which). The origin of the receptors is a woman younger than 30 who had recovered from COVID-19.

The rearrangement links TRBV2 to TRBJ2-7; weak D call: TRBD1 (5 bases). CDR1 and CDR2 (germline): SNHLY, FYNNEI. Trimming took off 6 bases at V and 6 bases at J, with 15 bases between the two ends. The CDR3 spans 13 residues. CDR3 sequence: CASRGHGWIEQYF. The CDR3 nucleotides read TGTGCCAGCAGAGGACACGGTTGGATCGAGCAGTACTTC.

V gene TRBV5-4 combines with J gene TRBJ2-7; 7 nucleotides match TRBD1. Germline CDR1 and CDR2: SGHNT and YYREEE (reference sequence). CDR3 length: 14 residues. J gave up 3 bases and V 3 bases, and 6 bases lay outside the gene matches. The CDR3, as DNA: TGTGCCAGCAGCTCACAGGGGTTACTCTACGAGCAGTACTTC. As protein: CASSSQGLLYEQYF.

The genes are TRBV5-1 and TRBJ2-7; D unclear. V was pared by 2 bases and J by 4 bases, with 16 bases between. The CDR3 covers 15 residues. Per germline, CDR1 SGHRS and CDR2 YFSETQ. In DNA form, the CDR3 reads TGCGCCAGCAGCTTAGAGGTTGGCTCATTATACGAGCAGTACTTC. Encoded protein: CASSLEVGSLYEQYF.

The chain joins TRBV28 to TRBJ1-3; 9 bases agree with TRBD1. The CDR3 is 14 amino acids. V was pared by 5 bases and J by 5 bases, with 4 bases of the junction left unmatched. CDR1 and CDR2 from the germline V gene are MDHEN and SYDVKM. This CDR3 reads CASSGDRVRNTIYF. CDR3 bases: TGTGCCAGCAGTGGGGACAGGGTGAGAAACACCATATATTTT.

The chain combines TRBV15 with TRBJ1-2, with 8 bases fitting TRBD1. J gave up 4 bases and V 1 base, and 5 bases lay outside the gene matches. Germline CDR1 reads LNHNV; CDR2 reads YYDKDF (reference sequence). The CDR3 totals 15 residues. The CDR3 reads CATSRGQGMTYGYTF. The CDR3 DNA reads TGTGCCACCAGCAGAGGACAGGGGATGACCTATGGCTACACCTTC.

This clone was picked up one time. The chain uses TRBV27 and TRBJ1-6; 9 bases map to TRBD1. CDR1 is MNHEY, CDR2 SMNVEV, per germline (reference sequence). The CDR3 spans 16 residues. The V and J ends lost 6 bases and 6 bases, in that order; junction bases with no gene match: 9. The CDR3 DNA follows: TGTGCCAGCAGGATCGGACAGGGGTTTGGTAATTCACCCCTCCACTTT. It yields the protein CASRIGQGFGNSPLHF.

CDR3 DNA sequence: TGTGCCAGCAAGTTTCACGGGGGTCTGACCCAGTACTTC. Translating gives CASKFHGGLTQYF. The chain is built from TRBV6-5 and TRBJ2-5, with a tentative D call TRBD2 (6 bases). CDR3 length equals 13 residues. From germline, CDR1 is MNHEY and CDR2 SVGAGI. V gave up 7 bases and J gave up 7 bases, with 16 bases separating them.

V is TRBV7-9 and J is TRBJ2-7, with 8 positions matching TRBD1. Germline V gene lookup returns CDR1 SEHNR and CDR2 FQNEAQ (reference sequence). V shed 5 bases, J shed 2 bases, and the junction held 2 bases outside the gene matches. The CDR3 is 13 residues long. The CDR3 DNA reads as TGTGCCAGCAGCCCAGGGGGCACCTACGAGCAGTACTTC. Translated, it gives CASSPGGTYEQYF.

The chain has TRBV7-9 and TRBJ1-1; D uncertain. The CDR3 extends over 14 amino acids. The V gene lost 1 base and the J gene lost 4 bases, with 10 bases spanning the gap. CDR1 is SEHNR and CDR2 is FQNEAQ in the germline V gene (reference sequence). The CDR3 region has the DNA TGTGCCAGCAGCTTAGATCTACAGTCCACTGAAGCTTTCTTT. Translation gives CASSLDLQSTEAFF.